This T cell receptor (beta chain) was captured in a study of T cell changes during pregnancy in multiple sclerosis. The length of the CDR3 is 15 residues. Produced via immunoSEQ multiplex PCR; TCRdb's table is partial and in-frame only. Of approximately 51,000 clones listed, about 92% are singletons. The chain combines TRBV21-1 with TRBJ1-5. TRBV21-1 has pseudogene status. The sample was peripheral blood, taken in the second trimester of pregnancy. The source of this sequence is a female donor with multiple sclerosis, enrolled in a pregnancy study. CDR3 sequence (DNA): TGTGCCAGCAGTTTTCGGGAAGACAGCAATCAGCCCCAGCATTTT. This gives the protein CASSFREDSNQPQHF.